The following is a T cell receptor (beta chain) sequence with its context. This clone appeared once. The antigen it binds to is not known. The record has no base qualities; no much larger clone is one base away. Per the germline V gene (reference sequence), LNHDA is the CDR1 and SQIVND is the CDR2. Reading from cysteine to phenylalanine, the CDR3 counts 15 amino acids. Only CDR3 DNA is held: 45 bases, read in frame from base 1. V sheds 6 bases and J sheds 5 bases, leaving 19 bases between their ends. Each collaborating institution followed its own protocols to collect whole blood in K2EDTA tubes. For TCRbeta analysis, collaborators shipped samples in one of three forms: frozen whole blood, isolated PBMCs, or DNA extracted from either of those sample types. This entry comes from a study of blood T cell repertoires in COVID-19 (dated by TCRdb to between 2020 and 2021). As for the study more broadly: Collaborator samples came from the United States, Italy and Spain and covered acute and convalescent phases of COVID-19. Where available, HLA class I and class II types were obtained from metadata supplied by the sample provider rather than from assay-based typing. The repertoires were made available in a free public database intended to serve as a resource for research on the immune response to SARS-CoV-2. The prospective study material was composed of cDNA or gDNA derived from T cells, B-cell-depleted T cells, or PBMCs. Nearly every sample came with metadata listing a de-identified subject ID, COVID-19 status, age in years and sex. Deeply sampled blood TCRbeta repertoires from subjects exposed to, actively infected with, or recovered from COVID-19 were included in the dataset. The samples were drawn from the first 160 participants of the ongoing ImmuneRACE study and from some 1,300 subjects provided by 6 global collaborators.

Overall results and qualifications from the work: How much clinical and demographic metadata was included differed by source and by participant, and the metadata was provided uncurated.

TCRbeta CDR3 regions were amplified from genomic DNA using the immunoSEQ Assay, a bias-controlled multiplex PCR. Under the source paper's analysis protocol: Within the assay, amplification of reference gene primers was used to estimate how many nucleated cells each sample contained. To quantify the absolute abundance of each unique TCRbeta CDR3 rearrangement, sequence reads were collapsed and filtered. For each sample, productive Simpson clonality was calculated as the square root of Simpson's diversity index over productive rearrangements. In TCRdb, the immuneACCESS table is reduced to in-frame sequences with V and J assigned. These tables do not hold every clone; where another copy was compared, an unresolved V gene accounts for under half, and the others remain unexplained. The V and J calls and the clone size are those of that table, but D and trimming were determined from the DNA. This sample lists some 130,000 clones; approximately 90% were detected once. The ten largest make up approximately 10% of the sample.

What was sequenced was peripheral blood. The chain is made from TRBV19 and TRBJ1-2; a weak D assignment points to TRBD1 (5 bases agree). This receptor was identified in a man aged 50 to 59 with acute or convalescent COVID-19. This receptor has the CDR3 CASRVTPDTHYGYTF. The base sequence is TGTGCCAGTAGGGTCACTCCGGACACACATTATGGCTACACCTTC. The variable domain in full, with residues beyond the CDR3 obtained from the reference TRBV19 and TRBJ1-2 genes, is DGGITQSPKYLFRKEGQNVTLSCEQNLNHDAMYWYRQDPGQGLRLIYYSQIVNDFQKGDIAEGYSVSREKKESFPLTVTSAQKNPTAFYLCASRVTPDTHYGYTFGSGTRLTVV.